Each of the 22 T cell receptor beta chains below was sequenced from the same sample in a study of blood T cell repertoires in COVID-19. Method: immunoSEQ multiplex PCR; TCRdb's copy keeps in-frame clones and lacks some. The sample lists some 41,000 clones, 75% to 85% occurring once. Sequencing was carried out using peripheral blood. The receptors derive from an elderly man in a cohort sampled during active COVID-19.

This sequence joins TRBV20-1 and TRBJ1-2; 11 positions agree with TRBD1. The CDR3 covers 11 residues. Germline loops: CDR1 DFQATT, CDR2 SNEGSKA (reference sequence). CDR3 in amino acids: CTGTGGYGYTF. CDR3 sequence (DNA): TGCACCGGGACAGGGGGCTATGGCTACACCTTC.

In this sample, this clone turned up a few times. This sequence joins TRBV6-5 and TRBJ1-2; D is unresolved. The CDR3 loop spans 13 amino acids. Germline CDR1 MNHEY, CDR2 SVGAGI. Between the trimmed V and J ends, which lost 2 bases and 8 bases, there was a span of 12 bases. For the CDR3, the DNA is TGTGCCAGCAGTTACGTTCGGACGGGGGGCTACACCTTC. Its translation: CASSYVRTGGYTF.

This clone was seen once. The chain employs TRBV11-3 and TRBJ2-7, with 7 bases lining up with TRBD1. This CDR3 is built from 15 residues. The germline CDR1 and CDR2 sequences are SGHNT and YENEEA. J was trimmed by 3 bases and V by 1 base; bases with no gene match: 6. This CDR3 reads CASSLGQGGSYEQYF. The DNA of the CDR3 is TGTGCCAGCAGCTTAGGACAGGGCGGCAGCTACGAGCAGTACTTC.

CDR3 in DNA: TGCGCCAGCAGCCAAGACGAGTGGAGAGGGAAGACCGGGGAGCTGTTTTTT. It codes for CASSQDEWRGKTGELFF. The J gene is TRBJ2-2, the V gene TRBV4-1; perhaps TRBD2 as D (5 bases). In germline, CDR1 is MGHRA, CDR2 YSYEKL. This CDR3 has 17 amino acids. V lost 0 bases to trimming and J lost 5 bases, with 16 bases between them.

This clone was picked up one time. The V call is TRBV5-1, the J call TRBJ2-1; weak D call: TRBD2 (5 bases). This CDR3 is 15 amino acids long. The V gene lost 2 bases and the J gene lost 2 bases, with 11 bases spanning the gap. The germline gives CDR1 SGHRS, CDR2 YFSETQ. The CDR3 region has the DNA TGCGCCAGCAGCTTAAGCGGAGTCGCCTACAATGAGCAGTTCTTC. Translation: CASSLSGVAYNEQFF.

The gene calls are TRBV19 and TRBJ2-1; 8 positions agree with TRBD1. Germline V gene sequence: CDR1 LNHDA, CDR2 SQIVND (reference sequence). The CDR3 has 15 residues. The trim removed 3 bases at V and 2 bases at J, leaving 3 bases unmatched. CDR3 sequence (DNA): TGTGCCAGTAGTATCTTGGGACAGGCCTACAATGAGCAGTTCTTC. Its translation: CASSILGQAYNEQFF.

The V call is TRBV4-1, the J call TRBJ1-1; 7 nucleotides align to TRBD1. The CDR3 is 17 residues long. Germline V gene data show CDR1 as MGHRA and CDR2 as YSYEKL. The J segment lost 0 bases and the V segment lost 1 base, leaving 8 bases of the junction unmatched. The CDR3 region has the DNA TGCGCCAGCAGCCAAGGAAGAGCGACAGGGTTGAACACTGAAGCTTTCTTT. Its protein is CASSQGRATGLNTEAFF.

The V gene is TRBV27, the J gene TRBJ2-3; a possible D gene is TRBD1 (6 bases). The germline V gene encodes CDR1 MNHEY and CDR2 SMNVEV (reference sequence). This CDR3 is built from 14 residues. Trimming shortened V by 3 bases and J by 3 bases, and 10 bases separated the two germline ends. The CDR3 nucleotides read TGTGCCAGCAGTTTTCGGCAGGGGACAGATACGCAGTATTTT. Residues: CASSFRQGTDTQYF.

The V gene is TRBV9, the J gene TRBJ2-2; tentative D call: TRBD2 (6 bases). Trimming shortened V by 3 bases and J by 8 bases, and 14 bases separated the two germline ends. This CDR3 spans 14 amino acids. Germline V gene sequence: CDR1 SGDLS, CDR2 YYNGEE. CDR3 nucleotides: TGTGCCAGCAGCGCATTCATGGGGGGTGGGGAGCTGTTTTTT. This sequence encodes CASSAFMGGGELFF.

The chain combines TRBV7-8 with TRBJ1-1; D unresolved. The V gene's germline CDR1 is SGHVS and CDR2 FQNEAQ. Deletions cut 0 bases from V and 5 bases from J, with 7 bases between. This CDR3 is built from 13 residues. The CDR3 DNA sequence: TGTGCCAGCAGCTTAGCGGCAGGAACTGAAGCTTTCTTT. Translated: CASSLAAGTEAFF.

The chain has TRBV19 and TRBJ1-3, with D perhaps TRBD1 (6 bases). This CDR3 has 14 residues. From germline, CDR1 is LNHDA and CDR2 SQIVND (reference sequence). Trimming stripped 5 bases from V and 2 bases from J, with 10 bases between. Written as DNA, the CDR3 is TGTGCCAGTAGTCCGCGGACAGCTGGAAACACCATATATTTT. This sequence encodes CASSPRTAGNTIYF.

The rearrangement uses TRBV4-1 and TRBJ1-1; possibly TRBD1 for D (6 bases). The CDR3 has 17 amino acids. V was trimmed by 0 bases and J by 0 bases, leaving 14 bases between them. The V gene's germline CDR1 is MGHRA and CDR2 YSYEKL. The CDR3 coding sequence is TGCGCCAGCAGCCAAGATCTTTATCAGGGGATGAACACTGAAGCTTTCTTT. Translating it yields CASSQDLYQGMNTEAFF.

This chain links TRBV5-1 with TRBJ2-2; 9 bases map to TRBD2. V was pared by 4 bases and J by 5 bases, with 6 bases of the junction left unmatched. Germline CDR1 is SGHRS and CDR2 is YFSETQ. CDR3 length equals 15 residues. CDR3 nucleotide sequence: TGCGCCAGCAGCGCTAGCGGGATCGGGACCGGGGAGCTGTTTTTT. Translated: CASSASGIGTGELFF. Looking up the rest from reference TRBV5-1 and TRBJ2-2 gives the full variable domain: KAGVTQTPRYLIKTRGQQVTLSCSPISGHRSVSWYQQTPGQGLQFLFEYFSETQRNKGNFPGRFSGRQFSNSRSEMNVSTLELGDSALYLCASSASGIGTGELFFGEGSRLTVL.

On this clone: Other DNA sequences in this sample translate to the same CDR3. The chain is built from TRBV7-9 and TRBJ1-1; TRBD1 might be the D (6 bases). V dropped 2 bases and J dropped 4 bases, with 8 bases sitting between them. The V gene's germline CDR1 is SEHNR and CDR2 FQNEAQ (reference sequence). The CDR3 is 13 amino acids. Written as DNA, the CDR3 is TGTGCCAGCAGCTTACAGGGGTCCACTGAAGCTTTCTTT. This encodes CASSLQGSTEAFF.

The chain recombines TRBV25-1 with TRBJ1-2, with a tentative D call TRBD1 (6 bases). Trimming pared 6 bases from V and 4 bases from J, leaving 15 bases between. Per germline, CDR1 MGHDK and CDR2 SYGVNS. CDR3 length: 14 residues. CDR3 residues: CASRKTGFFYGYTF. The DNA for the CDR3 is TGTGCCAGCAGGAAAACAGGGTTTTTCTATGGCTACACCTTC.

This clone was seen more than once but under ten times. The rearrangement uses TRBV19 and TRBJ2-2; tentatively, D is TRBD2 (5 bases). Germline CDR1 is LNHDA and CDR2 is SQIVND (reference sequence). Trimming left V 6 bases short and J 1 base short, with 12 bases between. The CDR3 has 15 residues. The CDR3 DNA reads as TGTGCCAGTAGGGACTTTTCCGGGAACACCGGGGAGCTGTTTTTT. Its translation: CASRDFSGNTGELFF. Filled out from reference TRBV19 and TRBJ2-2, the complete variable domain reads DGGITQSPKYLFRKEGQNVTLSCEQNLNHDAMYWYRQDPGQGLRLIYYSQIVNDFQKGDIAEGYSVSREKKESFPLTVTSAQKNPTAFYLCASRDFSGNTGELFFGEGSRLTVL.

The V and J genes are TRBV5-4 and TRBJ2-6, with D possibly TRBD1 on 6 matching bases. The CDR3 contains 15 residues. V was cut by 4 bases and J by 1 base, with 9 bases left in between. The germline CDR1 and CDR2 sequences are SGHNT and YYREEE (reference sequence). The CDR3 is CASSRGGSGANVLTF. The DNA for the CDR3 is TGTGCCAGCAGCCGAGGGGGATCTGGGGCCAACGTCCTGACTTTC.

The J gene is TRBJ2-1, the V gene TRBV7-2; D remains ambiguous. V was shortened by 3 bases and J by 5 bases, with 8 bases between the two germline ends. The germline CDR1 and CDR2 sequences are SGHTA and FQGNSA. The CDR3 runs 13 residues. CDR3 sequence (DNA): TGTGCCAGCAGCTTCAACCGGGACAATGAGCAGTTCTTC. This gives the protein CASSFNRDNEQFF.

The chain couples TRBV6-1 to TRBJ1-2, with TRBD1 matching over 9 bases. The CDR3 runs 17 residues. With 4 bases clipped from V and 0 bases from J, the junction kept 9 bases outside the gene matches. Germline V CDR1 and CDR2: MNHNS, SASEGT. CDR3 nucleotides: TGTGCCAGCAGTGGACAGGGGGGGACCCTCGCTAACTATGGCTACACCTTC. This translates into CASSGQGGTLANYGYTF.

Regarding this clone: An end of the junction does not agree with germline; a read error may underlie this. The gene calls are TRBV28 and TRBJ1-4; the match to TRBD1 covers 11 bases. CDR3 size: 13 residues. Germline assignment: CDR1 MDHEN and CDR2 SYDVKM. Written as DNA, the CDR3 is TGTGCCAGCAGACCGGGACAGGGGGAAAAAATGTTTTTT. It specifies CASRPGQGEKMFF.

The chain links TRBV28 to TRBJ1-6; D is perhaps TRBD1 (6 bases). Trimming left V 7 bases short and J 8 bases short, with 18 bases between. The CDR3 consists of 15 residues. The germline V gene has CDR1 MDHEN and CDR2 SYDVKM. The CDR3 region has the DNA TGTGCCAGCACCACCCAGGGGTTTTTAGATTCACCCCTCCACTTT. As protein: CASTTQGFLDSPLHF.

The chain links TRBV3-1 (or the pseudogene TRBV3-2) to TRBJ2-5; D is unclear. Per germline, CDR1 LGHDT and CDR2 YNNKEL (reference sequence). V was cut by 1 base and J by 0 bases, with 6 bases left in between. The CDR3 has 14 amino acids. This CDR3 is CASSQGSHQETQYF. In nucleotides, the CDR3 is TGTGCCAGCAGCCAAGGAAGCCACCAAGAGACCCAGTACTTC.